The TCR beta chain described here comes from a study of cytomegalovirus exposure and HLA in healthy donors (dated by TCRdb to the late 2010s). Regarding the study in general: An earlier analysis of around 600 of the donors reported approximately 270 Gb of sequence data and 117 million unique TCR beta sequences from about 200 million T cells. Every discovery cohort repertoire had been produced on one sequencing platform. Alongside the repertoire data, information on donor age, sex, ethnicity and CMV serostatus was compiled. HLA typing covered class I and class II loci at four-digit resolution. An early release that covered about 600 HLA-typed donors contained approximately 300 gigabases of sequencing data and about 84 million unique TCR sequences. Of the roughly 410 genotyped donors, roughly 80% were placed in the genetic ancestry cluster associated with self-reported Caucasian donors. The aim of the study was to test whether cataloging public T cell receptors could identify signatures of past pathogen exposure. Genome-wide SNP genotypes for about 65% of the roughly 700 donors were used in a later genetic analysis, which treated that subset as a discovery cohort. To predict cytomegalovirus infection status, the study brought together high-throughput TCR immunosequencing, statistical association of individual TCRs with disease status, and machine learning. Along with the approximately 700-subject first cohort, a separate validation cohort of approximately 110 different subjects was used. Using immunosequencing, the study profiled T cell repertoires from about 610 subjects and related those repertoires to cytomegalovirus serostatus. Five DR-DQ haplotypes were handled as single units for association and clustering, since linkage in the cohort was strong. Typing coverage varied by locus: roughly 629-630 donors for A, B, C, DRB1 and DQB1; about 520 for DQA1; nearly 610 for DPA1; roughly 450 for DPB1. Rather than drawing on any new phenotypic data, the later analysis identified candidate immune exposures from TCR beta sequences and the way those sequences occurred across donors. A later analysis re-examined previously published TCR beta repertoires from around 670 donors and added high-resolution HLA genotyping to investigate patterns of TCR occurrence. In an earlier analysis of 587 of the donors, high-throughput TCR beta sequencing was used to judge whether each TCR beta V gene segment behaved as functional or pseudogenic. Among approximately 370 genotyped donors of the cohort, an average of about 220,000 unique TCR beta nucleotide sequences was sequenced per donor, of which 15% to 20% were non-productive.

The cohort comprised some 730 healthy bone marrow donors. At the time of sampling, every cohort member was nominally healthy, though immune exposures that went unrecorded were likely present. Of the 666 cohort members, just under 300 had a positive CMV serostatus and about 350 had a negative one, while no CMV serostatus was recorded for the donor. Each donor provided a peripheral blood sample, and peripheral blood mononuclear cells were used for TCR beta sequencing. The Qiagen DNeasy Blood Extraction Kit was used to extract genomic DNA from the blood cell samples. Spanning cysteine to phenylalanine, the CDR3 consists of 12 amino acids. Just the 36-base CDR3 DNA is kept, in frame starting at base 1. The V and J ends are trimmed by 3 bases and 8 bases, leaving 13 bases between them. The germline V gene encodes CDR1 GTSNPN and CDR2 SVGIG (reference sequence). The method was the immunoSEQ multiplex PCR assay. A mixture of 60 forward primers for TCR Vbeta segments and 13 reverse primers for TCR Jbeta segments was used in the multiplex PCR. Amplification of the CDR3 region of rearranged TCR beta genes was performed with a multiplex PCR assay on genomic DNA. On the Illumina HiSeq System, the amplified TCR beta libraries were sequenced as 87-base-pair reads. Per the source publication's procedure: Across the 700 or so repertoires, a later analysis counted 60 million to 90 million unique TCR beta chains, roughly 11 million of which were shared by at least two donors. A nearest-neighbor algorithm error-corrected the raw reads and collapsed the reads into unique sequences, merging closely related sequences to remove PCR and sequencing errors. CDR3 sequences were aligned to IMGT reference sequences to assign V, D and J gene segments. For a sequence to be retained, a match of at least six nucleotides to both a V gene segment and a J gene segment was required. Rearrangements were called productive when the CDR3 lacked stop codons and stayed in frame with V and J; all others were non-productive. Following IMGT convention, CDR3 was defined as the stretch from the second conserved V-encoded cysteine to the conserved J-encoded phenylalanine. In an earlier analysis of around 640 of the donors, sequences lacking an unambiguous match to a single V gene segment were excluded. An earlier analysis of fewer than 750 of the donors classified V segments as functional when productive rearrangements were above 56.7% and as segregating when the standard deviation between donors was above 5%. A statistical classification framework was developed to diagnose cytomegalovirus status using the catalog of TCR beta chain sequences. V and J gene assignment, in a later analysis, came from comparing TCR nucleotide sequences with IMGT/GENE-DB human TR gene sequences. Using the TCRdist pipeline, a later analysis assigned CDR3 sequences along with most-parsimonious VDJ recombination scenarios. In a later analysis, each TCR beta chain was defined by its CDR3 amino acid sequence together with its V-gene family, and reads lacking a unique V-gene family were excluded. As a way to deal with suspected cross-contamination and a sequencing artifact, a later analysis dropped 450 to 600 nucleotide sequences that were highly shared and had low generation probability. In a later analysis, a clonal expansion index was calculated for each public chain from normalized within-repertoire ranks of inferred template counts. In a later analysis, generation probabilities were computed with a VDJ recombination model fitted to out-of-frame rearrangements, and the resulting probabilities were checked against IGoR. In a later analysis, hypergeometric tests were used to score TCR-TCR, TCR-HLA and TCR-CMV co-occurrence, with a repertoire-size bias correction applied to TCR pairs. False discovery rates were estimated in a later analysis by permuting HLA or CMV assignments 20 times. In a later analysis, co-occurring TCRs were grouped using DBSCAN, with TCRdist sequence similarity added in when clustering inside HLA-allele-positive subsets. Co-occurrence clustering excluded repertoires with fewer than 30,000 or more than 120,000 public chains, plus five with anomalous nucleotide sharing. The immuneACCESS repertoire file appears here via TCRdb, limited to in-frame rearrangements. These files lack a portion of the clones; in checked studies, under half of the deficit traces to unresolved V genes, and the cause of the others is not known. The V and J calls and clone size come from that table; D and trimming were worked out from the DNA. In all, the sample holds around 150,000 clones, and around 80% of those were seen once. The ten largest clones add up to 4.5% to 5% of the sample.

On this clone: The specificity of this receptor is unknown. Per-base qualities were not stored, and no clone one base away is much larger.

Paper-wide results and their limitations: An earlier analysis of several hundred of the donors showed that most TCR beta V segments appeared in productive rearrangements either about 87% or about 30% of the time, which broadly matched IMGT annotations. A group of highly shared sequence variants was considered likely to be a technical artifact of the sequencing pipeline. This cohort had only TCR beta chains sequenced, and the lack of alpha or paired-chain data limited which features could be detected. Because the 87-base-pair reads could not distinguish some IMGT-functional V segments, including TRBV6-2 and TRBV6-3, those segments were excluded. The authors suggested that the approach could potentially be generalized to other disease states and immunological phenotypes. A later analysis associated about 16,000 TCR beta sequences with specific HLA alleles at a false discovery rate of 0.05. Compared with the roughly 700-donor mean, donors in an Asian-associated ancestry cluster had fewer N-insertions in productive TCRs, according to a later genetic analysis. Three of the identified cytomegalovirus-associated TCR beta chains were confirmed in vitro to be specific for cytomegalovirus antigens. For the cohort, immune exposure information was limited to CMV serostatus. When HLA alleles, especially DR and DQ, strongly co-occurred, TCR associations were difficult to assign to individual alleles. In a later analysis, the rate of TCR association differed among HLA loci, with DRB1 alleles having the most associated TCRs and HLA-C alleles having the fewest. In both the original and validation cohorts, the classifier was reported to diagnose cytomegalovirus status with high specificity and sensitivity. Presence/absence analyses assumed roughly uniform sequencing depth across donors, an assumption that may not hold. In a later analysis, HLA-associated TCR beta chains showed more clonal expansion and lower generation probabilities than non-associated chains that were equally common. Because some donors lacked HLA typing at each locus, the association tests relied only on the typed subset. According to a later analysis, most CMV-associated TCR beta chains appeared to be HLA-restricted, and the HLA associations seemed to be driven largely by CMV exposure. Linkage disequilibrium might explain the correlated functional status among segregating V segments, but an unknown experimental factor could not be excluded. A total of roughly 160 TCR beta chains were listed by the study as associated with cytomegalovirus. A further reported finding was that TCR beta sequences accurately predicted the HLA-A and HLA-B alleles for most subjects in the first cohort. While some public TCRs were present in many individuals, most TCR sequences turned up only very rarely across donors. According to a later analysis, parvovirus B19, influenza, CMV and Epstein-Barr virus appeared linked to several top co-occurrence clusters. Because counts were too low, about 18 rarely observed V segments, including chromosome 9 orphons, were excluded from the earlier analysis of 500 to 700 of the donors. A later genetic analysis associated a missense DCLRE1C variant with V-gene and J-gene trimming of TCR beta chains, and an independent cohort replicated the association.

The chain is made from TRBV30 and TRBJ2-5, and the D gene may be TRBD2, 5 bases matching. This receptor was taken from a man aged 30 to 45 in good health. Sequenced: PBMCs. The CDR3 sequence is CAWRVGRGTQYF. The nucleotide sequence reads as follows: TGTGCCTGGAGGGTGGGCCGGGGAACCCAGTACTTC.